This T cell receptor (beta chain) was sequenced during a study of T cells expressing NK-cell markers. A word on this clonotype: What it recognizes is unknown.

The study, taken as a whole, reports: One observes that, in a handful of donors, these clonotypes were also the leading ones within the CD3+CD56-NKG2C+ fraction. Roughly 6 of the donors carried dominant NKG2C+ clonotypes that took up about 1.0-8% of their CD8+ T cells.

Libraries used 5'RACE template switching adding universal primer site and UMIs. Reanalyzing the 5' RACE reads, TCRdb keeps one entry per CDR3 protein, without DNA. The ten top clones account for roughly a tenth, within a sample of about 390,000 distinct CDR3 sequences. Germline lookup yields CDR1 SNHLY and CDR2 FYNNEI. The CDR3 spans 11 residues. This chain joins TRBV2 and TRBJ2-7. This TCR derives from a woman aged 45 to 65 in good health. The sample was blood T cells: a sorted CD56 or NKG2C T cell subset, CD4+ or CD8+ T cells, or bulk PBMC T cells (not recorded which). The CDR3 region is CASRVTYEQYF.